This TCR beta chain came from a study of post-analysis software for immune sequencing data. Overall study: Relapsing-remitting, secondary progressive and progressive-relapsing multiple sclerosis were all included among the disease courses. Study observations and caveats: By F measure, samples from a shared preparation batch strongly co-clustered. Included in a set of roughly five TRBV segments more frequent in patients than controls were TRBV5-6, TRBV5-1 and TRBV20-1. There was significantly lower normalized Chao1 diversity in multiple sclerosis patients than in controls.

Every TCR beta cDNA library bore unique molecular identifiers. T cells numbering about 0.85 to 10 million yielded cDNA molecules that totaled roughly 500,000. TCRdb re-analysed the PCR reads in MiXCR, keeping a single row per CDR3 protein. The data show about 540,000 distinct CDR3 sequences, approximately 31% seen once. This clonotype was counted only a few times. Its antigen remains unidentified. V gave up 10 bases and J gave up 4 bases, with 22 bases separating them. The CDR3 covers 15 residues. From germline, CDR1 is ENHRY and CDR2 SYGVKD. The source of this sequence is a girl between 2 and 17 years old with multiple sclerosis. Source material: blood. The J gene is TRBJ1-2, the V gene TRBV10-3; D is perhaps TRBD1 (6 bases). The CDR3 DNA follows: TGTGCCACCGCACAAGGGGGGCCACGAGGCTATGGCTACACCTTC. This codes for CATAQGGPRGYGYTF.